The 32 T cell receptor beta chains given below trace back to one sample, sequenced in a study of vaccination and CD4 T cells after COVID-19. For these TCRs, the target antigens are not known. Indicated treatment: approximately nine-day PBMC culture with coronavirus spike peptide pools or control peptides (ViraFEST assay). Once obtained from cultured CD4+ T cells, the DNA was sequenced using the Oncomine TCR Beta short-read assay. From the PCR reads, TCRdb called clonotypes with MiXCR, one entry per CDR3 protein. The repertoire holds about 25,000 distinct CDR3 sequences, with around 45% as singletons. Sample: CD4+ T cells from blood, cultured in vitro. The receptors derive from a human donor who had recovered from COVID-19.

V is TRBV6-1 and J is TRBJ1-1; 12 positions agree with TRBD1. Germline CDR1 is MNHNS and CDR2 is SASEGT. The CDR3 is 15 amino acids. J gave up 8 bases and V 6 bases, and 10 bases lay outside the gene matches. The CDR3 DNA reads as TGTGCCAGCAGCCTGGTGGGGACAGGGGGCAACGAAGCTTTCTTT. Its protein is CASSLVGTGGNEAFF.

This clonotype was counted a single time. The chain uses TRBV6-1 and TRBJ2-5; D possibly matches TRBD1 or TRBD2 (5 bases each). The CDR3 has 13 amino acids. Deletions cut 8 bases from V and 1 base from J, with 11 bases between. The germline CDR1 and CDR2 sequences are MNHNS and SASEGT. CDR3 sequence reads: CASHRGPQETQYF. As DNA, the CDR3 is TGTGCCAGCCATCGGGGCCCCCAAGAGACCCAGTACTTC.

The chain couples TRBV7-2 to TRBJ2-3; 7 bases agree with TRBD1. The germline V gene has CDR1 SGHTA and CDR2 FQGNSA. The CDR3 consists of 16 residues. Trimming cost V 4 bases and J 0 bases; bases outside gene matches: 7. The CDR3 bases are TGTGCCAGCAGCTCCCAACAGGGGCCTAGCACAGATACGCAGTATTTT. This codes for CASSSQQGPSTDTQYF.

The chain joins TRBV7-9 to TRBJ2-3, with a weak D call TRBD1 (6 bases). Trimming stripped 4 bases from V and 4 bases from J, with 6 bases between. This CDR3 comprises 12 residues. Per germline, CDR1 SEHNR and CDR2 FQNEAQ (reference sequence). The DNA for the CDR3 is TGTGCCAGCAGCTACAGGGCAGATACGCAGTATTTT. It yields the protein CASSYRADTQYF.

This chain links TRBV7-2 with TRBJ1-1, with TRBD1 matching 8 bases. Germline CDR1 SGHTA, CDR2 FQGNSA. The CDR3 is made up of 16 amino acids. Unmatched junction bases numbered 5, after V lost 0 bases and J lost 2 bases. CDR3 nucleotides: TGTGCCAGCAGCTTAGCGGCGACAGGGGCTAACACTGAAGCTTTCTTT. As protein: CASSLAATGANTEAFF.

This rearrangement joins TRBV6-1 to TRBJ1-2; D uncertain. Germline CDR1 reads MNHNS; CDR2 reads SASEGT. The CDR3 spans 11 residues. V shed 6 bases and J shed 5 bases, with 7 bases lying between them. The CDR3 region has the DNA TGTGCCAGCAGCCAAGGGTATGGCTACACCTTC. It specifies CASSQGYGYTF.

The CDR3 loop reads CSGRASNQPQHF. CDR3 sequence (DNA): TGCAGTGGACGTGCTAGCAATCAGCCCCAGCATTTT. The chain has TRBV20-1 and TRBJ1-5; no clear D. Germline V gene sequence: CDR1 DFQATT, CDR2 SNEGSKA (reference sequence). The CDR3 is made up of 12 amino acids. V was cut by 7 bases and J by 0 bases, with 7 bases left in between.

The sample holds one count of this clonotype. The CDR3 loop is CASSGPSGGAISTDTQYF. CDR3 in DNA: TGTGCCAGCAGCGGGCCTAGCGGGGGGGCGATAAGCACAGATACGCAGTATTTT. This chain links TRBV11-3 with TRBJ2-3; the match to TRBD2 covers 12 bases. With 5 bases clipped from V and 0 bases from J, the junction kept 9 bases outside the gene matches. Germline V gene data show CDR1 as SGHNT and CDR2 as YENEEA. CDR3 length: 18 amino acids.

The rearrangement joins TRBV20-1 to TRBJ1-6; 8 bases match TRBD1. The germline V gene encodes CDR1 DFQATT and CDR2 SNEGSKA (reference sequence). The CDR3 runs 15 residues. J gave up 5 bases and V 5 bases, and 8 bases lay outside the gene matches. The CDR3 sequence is CSAHRDRTNNSPLHF. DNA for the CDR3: TGCAGTGCTCATCGGGACAGGACTAATAATTCACCCCTCCACTTT.

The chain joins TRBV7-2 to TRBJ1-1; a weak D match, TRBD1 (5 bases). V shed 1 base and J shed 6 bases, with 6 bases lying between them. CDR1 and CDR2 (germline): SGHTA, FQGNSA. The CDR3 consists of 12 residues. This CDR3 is CASSLVRAEAFF. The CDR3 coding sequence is TGTGCCAGCAGCTTAGTCAGGGCTGAAGCTTTCTTT.

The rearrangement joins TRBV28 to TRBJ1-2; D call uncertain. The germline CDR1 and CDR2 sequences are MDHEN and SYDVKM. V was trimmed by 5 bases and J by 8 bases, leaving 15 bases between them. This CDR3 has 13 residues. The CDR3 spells CASSNSDGRGYTF. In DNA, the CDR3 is TGTGCCAGCAGTAATTCGGACGGGAGGGGCTACACCTTC.

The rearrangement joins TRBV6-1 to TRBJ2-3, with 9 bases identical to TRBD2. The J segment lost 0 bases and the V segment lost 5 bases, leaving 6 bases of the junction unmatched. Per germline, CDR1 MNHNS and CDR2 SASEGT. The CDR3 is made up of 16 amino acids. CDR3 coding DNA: TGTGCCAGCAGTCCCCTAGCGGGGTACAGCACAGATACGCAGTATTTT. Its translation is CASSPLAGYSTDTQYF.

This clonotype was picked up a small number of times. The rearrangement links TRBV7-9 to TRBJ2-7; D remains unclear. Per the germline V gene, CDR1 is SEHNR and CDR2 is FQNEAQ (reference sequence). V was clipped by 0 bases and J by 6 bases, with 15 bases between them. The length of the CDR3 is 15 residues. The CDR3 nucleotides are TGTGCCAGCAGCTTAGCGCAGGCCTACGGTCGCGAGCAGTACTTC. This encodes CASSLAQAYGREQYF.

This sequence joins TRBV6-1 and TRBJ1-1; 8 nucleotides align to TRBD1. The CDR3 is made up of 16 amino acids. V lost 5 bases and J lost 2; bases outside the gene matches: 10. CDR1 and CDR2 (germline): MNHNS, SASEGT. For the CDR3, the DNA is TGTGCCAGCAGTCGCGGACAGGGATGGGGAAACACTGAAGCTTTCTTT. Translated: CASSRGQGWGNTEAFF.

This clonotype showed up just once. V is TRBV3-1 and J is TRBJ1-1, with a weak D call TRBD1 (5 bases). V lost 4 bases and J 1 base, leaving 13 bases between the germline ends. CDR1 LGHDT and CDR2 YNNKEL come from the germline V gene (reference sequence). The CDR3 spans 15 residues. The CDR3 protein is CASSPRWQGNTEAFF. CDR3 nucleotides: TGTGCCAGCAGCCCCAGGTGGCAGGGGAACACTGAAGCTTTCTTT.

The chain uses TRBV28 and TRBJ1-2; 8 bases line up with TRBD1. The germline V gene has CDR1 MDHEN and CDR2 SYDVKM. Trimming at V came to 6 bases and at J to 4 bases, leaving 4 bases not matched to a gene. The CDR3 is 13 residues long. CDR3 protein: CASRLGQGYGYTF. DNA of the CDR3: TGTGCCAGCAGACTAGGACAGGGCTATGGCTACACCTTC.

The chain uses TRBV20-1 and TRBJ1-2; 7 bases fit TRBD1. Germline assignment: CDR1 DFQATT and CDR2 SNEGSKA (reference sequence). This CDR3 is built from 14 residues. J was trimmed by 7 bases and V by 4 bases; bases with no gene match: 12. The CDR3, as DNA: TGCAGTGCTAAACAAACGACAGGGTCAGGTGGCTACACCTTC. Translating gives CSAKQTTGSGGYTF.

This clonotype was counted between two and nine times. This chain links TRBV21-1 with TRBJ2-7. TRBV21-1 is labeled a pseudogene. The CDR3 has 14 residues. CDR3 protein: CASSKEEWDYEQYF. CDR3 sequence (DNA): TGTGCCAGCAGCAAAGAGGAGTGGGACTACGAGCAGTACTTC.

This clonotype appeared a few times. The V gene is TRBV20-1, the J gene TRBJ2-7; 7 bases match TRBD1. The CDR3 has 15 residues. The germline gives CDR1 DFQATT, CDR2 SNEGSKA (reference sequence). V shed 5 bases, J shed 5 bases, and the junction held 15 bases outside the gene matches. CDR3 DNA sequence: TGCAGTGCTGGGCGCCCTGAGGGGGCGGCGGACGAGCAGTACTTC. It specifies CSAGRPEGAADEQYF.

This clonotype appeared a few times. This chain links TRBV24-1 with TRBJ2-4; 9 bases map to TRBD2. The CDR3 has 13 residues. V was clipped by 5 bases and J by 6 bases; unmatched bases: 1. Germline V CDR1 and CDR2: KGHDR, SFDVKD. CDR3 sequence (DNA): TGTGCCACCAGTGCTAGCGGGATAAACATTCAGTACTTC. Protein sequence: CATSASGINIQYF.

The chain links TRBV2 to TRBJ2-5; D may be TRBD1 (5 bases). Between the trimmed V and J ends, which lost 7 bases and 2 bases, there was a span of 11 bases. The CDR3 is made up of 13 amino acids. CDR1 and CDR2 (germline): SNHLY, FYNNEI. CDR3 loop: CASTGLNQETQYF. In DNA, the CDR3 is TGTGCCAGCACAGGGCTTAATCAAGAGACCCAGTACTTC.

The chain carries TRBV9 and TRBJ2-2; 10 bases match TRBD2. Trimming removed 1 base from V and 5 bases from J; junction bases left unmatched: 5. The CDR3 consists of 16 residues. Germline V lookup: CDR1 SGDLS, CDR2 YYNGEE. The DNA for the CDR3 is TGTGCCAGCAGCGTATCTAGCGGGGGTCGAACCGGGGAGCTGTTTTTT. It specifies CASSVSSGGRTGELFF.

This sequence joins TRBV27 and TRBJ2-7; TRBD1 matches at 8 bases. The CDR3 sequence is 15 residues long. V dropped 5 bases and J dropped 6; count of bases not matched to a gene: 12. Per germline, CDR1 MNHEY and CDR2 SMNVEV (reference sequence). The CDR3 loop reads CASSPSGRGRLEQYF. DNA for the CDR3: TGTGCCAGCAGTCCCTCGGGCAGGGGGCGTCTCGAGCAGTACTTC.

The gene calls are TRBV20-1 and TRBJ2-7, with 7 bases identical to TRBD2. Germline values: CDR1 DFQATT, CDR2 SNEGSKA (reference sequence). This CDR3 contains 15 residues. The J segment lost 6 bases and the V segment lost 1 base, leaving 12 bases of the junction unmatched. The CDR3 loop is CSARASTGRVSEQYF. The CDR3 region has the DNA TGCAGTGCTAGAGCTTCCACTGGGAGGGTGAGCGAGCAGTACTTC.

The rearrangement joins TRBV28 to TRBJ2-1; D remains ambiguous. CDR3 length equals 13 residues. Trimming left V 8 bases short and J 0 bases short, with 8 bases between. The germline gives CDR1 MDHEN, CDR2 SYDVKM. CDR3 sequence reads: CASQRSSYNEQFF. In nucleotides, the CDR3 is TGTGCCAGCCAACGAAGCTCCTACAATGAGCAGTTCTTC. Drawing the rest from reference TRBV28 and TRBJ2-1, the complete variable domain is DVKVTQSSRYLVKRTGEKVFLECVQDMDHENMFWYRQDPGLGLRLIYFSYDVKMKEKGDIPEGYSVSREKKERFSLILESASTNQTSMYLCASQRSSYNEQFFGPGTRLTVL.

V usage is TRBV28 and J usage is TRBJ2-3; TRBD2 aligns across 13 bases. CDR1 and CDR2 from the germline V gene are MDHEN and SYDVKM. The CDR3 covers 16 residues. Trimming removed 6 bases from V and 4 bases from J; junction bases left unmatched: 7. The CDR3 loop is CASRPTSGRAPDTQYF. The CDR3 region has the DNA TGTGCCAGCAGGCCTACTAGCGGGAGGGCCCCAGATACGCAGTATTTT.

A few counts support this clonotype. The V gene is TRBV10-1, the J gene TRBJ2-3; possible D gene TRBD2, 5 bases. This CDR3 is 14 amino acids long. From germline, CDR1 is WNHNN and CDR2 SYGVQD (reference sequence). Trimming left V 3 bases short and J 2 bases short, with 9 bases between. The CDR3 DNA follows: TGCGCCAGCAGTGACGGGGATCCCACAGATACGCAGTATTTT. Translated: CASSDGDPTDTQYF.

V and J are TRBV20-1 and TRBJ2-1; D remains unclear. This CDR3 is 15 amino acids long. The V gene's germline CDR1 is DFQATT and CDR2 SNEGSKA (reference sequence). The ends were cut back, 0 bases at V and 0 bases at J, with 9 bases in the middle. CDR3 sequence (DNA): TGCAGTGCTAGAGATCGATACATCTCCTACAATGAGCAGTTCTTC. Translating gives CSARDRYISYNEQFF.

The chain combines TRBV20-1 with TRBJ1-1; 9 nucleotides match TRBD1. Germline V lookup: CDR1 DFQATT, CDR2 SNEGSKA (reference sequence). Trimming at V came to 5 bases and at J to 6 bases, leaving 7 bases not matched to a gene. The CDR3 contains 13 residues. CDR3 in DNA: TGCAGTGCTTCAGACAGGGACAGGGCTGAAGCTTTCTTT. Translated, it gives CSASDRDRAEAFF.

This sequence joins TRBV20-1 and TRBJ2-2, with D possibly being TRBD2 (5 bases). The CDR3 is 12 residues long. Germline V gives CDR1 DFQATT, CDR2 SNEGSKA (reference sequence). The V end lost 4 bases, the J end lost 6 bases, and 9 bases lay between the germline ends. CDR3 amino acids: CSAKKGAGELFF. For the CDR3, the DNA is TGCAGTGCTAAGAAGGGAGCCGGGGAGCTGTTTTTT.

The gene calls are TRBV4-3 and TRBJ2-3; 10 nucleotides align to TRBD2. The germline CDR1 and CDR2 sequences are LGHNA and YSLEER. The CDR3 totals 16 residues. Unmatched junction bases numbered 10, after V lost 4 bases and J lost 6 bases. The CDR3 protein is CASSPSWASGSDTQYF. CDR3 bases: TGCGCCAGCAGCCCCTCATGGGCTAGCGGGAGCGATACGCAGTATTTT.

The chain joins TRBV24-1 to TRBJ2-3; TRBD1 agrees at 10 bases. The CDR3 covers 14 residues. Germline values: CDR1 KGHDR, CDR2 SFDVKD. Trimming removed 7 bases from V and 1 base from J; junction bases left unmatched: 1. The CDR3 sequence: CATSGTGGTDTQYF. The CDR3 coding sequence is TGTGCCACCAGCGGGACAGGGGGCACAGATACGCAGTATTTT.